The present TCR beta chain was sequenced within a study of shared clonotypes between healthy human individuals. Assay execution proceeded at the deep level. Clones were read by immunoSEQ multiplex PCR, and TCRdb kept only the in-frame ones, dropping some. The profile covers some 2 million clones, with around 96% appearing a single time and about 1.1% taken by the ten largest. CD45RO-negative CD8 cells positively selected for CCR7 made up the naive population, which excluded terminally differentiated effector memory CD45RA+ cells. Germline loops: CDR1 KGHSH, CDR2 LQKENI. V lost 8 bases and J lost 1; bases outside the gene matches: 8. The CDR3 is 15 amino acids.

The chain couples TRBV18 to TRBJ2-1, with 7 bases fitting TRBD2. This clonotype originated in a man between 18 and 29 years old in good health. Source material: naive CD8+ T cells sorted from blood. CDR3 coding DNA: TGTGCCAGCGCACTAAGCGGGATTTCCTACAATGAGCAGTTCTTC. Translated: CASALSGISYNEQFF.